The clone carrying this T cell receptor beta chain was seen just once. What it binds is not known. V lost 2 bases, J lost 1 base, and 12 bases lay in between. The CDR3 length is 15 residues. Per germline, CDR1 SGHTA and CDR2 FQGNSA. This record comes from a study of vaccination and CD4 T cells after COVID-19. The Oncomine TCR Beta short-read assay generated sequence data from the DNA of cultured CD4+ T cells. TCRdb processed the PCR reads anew with MiXCR; each CDR3 protein has one entry. The table has roughly 12,000 distinct CDR3 sequences, roughly 61% seen once. Treatment in this sample: approximately nine-day PBMC culture with coronavirus spike peptide pools or control peptides (ViraFEST assay). Peptide pools at roughly 10 ug/ml, together with around 10 IU/ml IL-2, were added to cultures of some 1.9 million PBMCs per well.

The chain joins TRBV7-2 to TRBJ2-7; D might be TRBD2 (5 bases). The sample was CD4+ T cells from blood, cultured in vitro. This sequence originates from a human donor who had recovered from COVID-19. The CDR3 nucleotides read TGTGCCAGCAGCTTACAAAGCGGCCAATCCTACGAGCAGTACTTC. Its translation: CASSLQSGQSYEQYF.